A selection of T cell receptor beta chains follows, all from one sample in a study of human T cells and chemical hapten exposure. Each CDR3 protein gets one entry after TCRdb re-called the RACE reads with MiXCR. The table shows some 59,000 distinct CDR3 sequences, with around 11% occurring only once. The sequenced sample was whole blood, obtained in connection with sensitization to the hapten diphenylcyclopropenone (DPC). These receptors were taken from a woman aged 40 to 49 with alopecia areata. Some clones in this sample may be carry-over from other donors' samples. The CDR3 runs from the conserved cysteine through the conserved F or W. Fields, in order: J gene, V gene, D gene, clone size, CDR3 protein, CDR3 DNA. The D gene is left open where the match is weak. Rows may omit the clone size; those that give it use once, few, many or a size class.

TRBJ1-1	TRBV29-1	.	.	CSVVRGNTEAFF	TGCAGCGTTGTTCGGGGGAACACTGAAGCTTTCTTT
TRBJ2-3	TRBV5-1	.	few	CASRRIKASTDTQYF	TGCGCCAGCAGAAGGATAAAGGCTAGCACAGATACGCAGTATTTT
TRBJ1-1	TRBV2	.	.	CASRTDRWSTEAFF	TGTGCCAGCAGGACCGACAGGTGGAGCACTGAAGCTTTCTTT
TRBJ1-2	TRBV20-1	.	many	CSAPSRGTFGYTF	TGCAGTGCTCCTTCCAGGGGAACTTTTGGCTACACCTTC
TRBJ2-1	TRBV2	.	many	CAGKGGASYNEQFF	TGTGCCGGAAAAGGGGGGGCCTCCTACAATGAGCAGTTCTTC
TRBJ2-1	TRBV28	TRBD2	many	CASRPTSGSSNEQFF	TGTGCCAGCAGACCCACTAGCGGGAGTTCGAATGAGCAGTTCTTC
TRBJ2-1	TRBV6-2/TRBV6-3	TRBD2	few	CASRASGEREQFF	TGTGCCAGCAGAGCTAGCGGGGAGCGTGAGCAGTTCTTC
TRBJ1-5	TRBV29-1	.	.	CSVGNQPQHF	TGCAGCGTCGGGAATCAGCCCCAGCATTTT
TRBJ2-7	TRBV12-3/TRBV12-4	.	many	CASSLKGGHEQYF	TGTGCCAGCAGTTTAAAAGGGGGTCACGAGCAGTACTTC
TRBJ2-5	TRBV6-2/TRBV6-3	TRBD1	few	CASSTIPGTGGETQYF	TGTGCCAGCAGTACGATACCCGGGACAGGGGGAGAGACCCAGTACTTC
TRBJ1-3	TRBV6-1	TRBD1	many	CASSEVRDRVQDTIYF	TGTGCCAGCAGTGAAGTCCGGGACAGGGTTCAGGACACCATATATTTT
TRBJ1-1	TRBV7-9	TRBD1	few	CASSTRLGGQNMNTEAFF	TGTGCCAGCAGCACACGCCTCGGGGGACAGAATATGAACACTGAAGCTTTCTTT
TRBJ1-1	TRBV4-2	.	many	CASSQESLNTEAFF	TGTGCCAGCAGCCAAGAAAGCCTGAACACTGAAGCTTTCTTT
TRBJ2-2	TRBV7-6	TRBD1	many	CASSQLGGYTGELFF	TGTGCCAGCAGCCAACTAGGGGGCTACACCGGGGAGCTGTTTTTT
TRBJ2-1	TRBV27	.	few	CASTGGQPYNEQFF	TGTGCCAGCACCGGGGGACAGCCCTACAATGAGCAGTTCTTC
TRBJ2-2	TRBV5-4	.	.	CASSPQRPANTGELFF	TGTGCCAGCAGCCCACAGAGACCGGCAAACACCGGGGAGCTGTTTTTT
TRBJ2-1	TRBV7-2	.	many	CASSSGTAEQFF	TGTGCCAGCAGCTCCGGGACTGCTGAGCAGTTCTTC
TRBJ2-7	TRBV20-1	.	many	CSARAAYEQYF	TGCAGTGCCAGAGCGGCCTACGAGCAGTACTTC
TRBJ1-6	TRBV6-2/TRBV6-3	.	many	CASKIDGSYNSPLHF	TGTGCCAGCAAGATTGACGGCTCCTATAATTCACCCCTCCACTTT
TRBJ2-1	TRBV20-1	.	many	CSAYTGAGDEQFF	TGCAGTGCTTACACGGGGGCGGGCGATGAGCAGTTCTTC
TRBJ1-1	TRBV4-3	.	.	CASSQGSKQGLNTEAFF	TGCGCCAGCAGCCAGGGAAGTAAACAGGGCTTGAACACTGAAGCTTTCTTT